This T cell receptor beta chain emerged from a study of T-cell reconstitution after alpha-beta-depleted transplantation in children. The V end was cut by 4 bases, the J end by 5 bases, with 12 bases between. The CDR3 has 15 amino acids. The germline CDR1 and CDR2 sequences are SNHLY and FYNNEI. This clonotype was detected a few times. Unique molecular identifiers were incorporated into the prepared TCRbeta library. TCRdb reanalysed the PCR reads using MiXCR and keeps one entry per CDR3 protein. The sample shows 540,000 or so distinct CDR3 sequences, 23% of them seen only once. This sequence was found in a boy younger than two who had a stem cell transplant for acute myeloid leukemia, so the T cells may come from the graft donor. The material sequenced was PBMCs, mostly from graft donor cells, taken 360 days after TCRalphabeta/CD19-depleted stem cell transplant. This chain joins TRBV2 and TRBJ1-6, with a tentative D call TRBD1 (5 bases). The CDR3 sequence: CASSAQGTNNSPLHF. DNA of the CDR3: TGTGCCAGCAGTGCTCAAGGGACCAATAATTCACCCCTCCACTTT.